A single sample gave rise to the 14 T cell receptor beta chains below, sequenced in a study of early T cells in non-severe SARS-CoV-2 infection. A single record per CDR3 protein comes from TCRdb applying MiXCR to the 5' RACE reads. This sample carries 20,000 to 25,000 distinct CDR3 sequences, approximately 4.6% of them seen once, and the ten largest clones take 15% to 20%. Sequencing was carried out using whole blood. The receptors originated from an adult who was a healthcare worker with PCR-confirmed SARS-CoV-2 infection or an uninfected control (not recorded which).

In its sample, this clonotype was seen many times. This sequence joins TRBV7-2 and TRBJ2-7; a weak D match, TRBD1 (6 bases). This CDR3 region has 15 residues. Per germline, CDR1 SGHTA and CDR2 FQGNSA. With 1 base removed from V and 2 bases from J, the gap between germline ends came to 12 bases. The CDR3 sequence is CASSLGGQSTYEQYF. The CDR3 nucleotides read TGTGCCAGCAGCTTAGGAGGACAGAGTACCTACGAGCAGTACTTC.

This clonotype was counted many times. DNA for the CDR3: TGTGCCAGCAGCTTGTACGGGAGCTCCTACGAGCAGTACTTC. This sequence encodes CASSLYGSSYEQYF. The V gene is TRBV5-6, the J gene TRBJ2-7; D may be TRBD2 (6 bases). This CDR3 is built from 14 residues. CDR1 and CDR2 from the germline V gene are SGHDT and YYEEEE. The V and J ends lost 1 base and 0 bases respectively, with 8 bases between them. Together with reference TRBV5-6 and TRBJ2-7, the CDR3 gives the full variable domain: DAGVTQSPTHLIKTRGQQVTLRCSPKSGHDTVSWYQQALGQGPQFIFQYYEEEERQRGNFPDRFSGHQFPNYSSELNVNALLLGDSALYLCASSLYGSSYEQYFGPGTRLTVT.

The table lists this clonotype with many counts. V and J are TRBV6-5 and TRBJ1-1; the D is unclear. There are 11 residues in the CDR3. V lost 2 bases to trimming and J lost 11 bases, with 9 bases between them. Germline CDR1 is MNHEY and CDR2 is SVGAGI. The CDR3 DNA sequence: TGTGCCAGCAGTTACGCGGCCAGGGCTTTCTTT. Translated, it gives CASSYAARAFF.

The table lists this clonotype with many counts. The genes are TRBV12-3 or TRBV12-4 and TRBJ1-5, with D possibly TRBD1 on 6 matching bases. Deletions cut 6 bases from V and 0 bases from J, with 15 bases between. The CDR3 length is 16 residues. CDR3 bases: TGTGCCAGCAGCCACAACAGGGCCTATAGCAATCAGCCCCAGCATTTT. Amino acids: CASSHNRAYSNQPQHF.

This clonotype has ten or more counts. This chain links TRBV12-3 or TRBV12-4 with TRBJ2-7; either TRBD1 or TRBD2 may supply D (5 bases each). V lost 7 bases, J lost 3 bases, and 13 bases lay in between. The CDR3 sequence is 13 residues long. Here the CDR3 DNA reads TGTGCCAGCACCTGGGGGAAGAGCTACGAGCAGTACTTC. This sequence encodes CASTWGKSYEQYF.

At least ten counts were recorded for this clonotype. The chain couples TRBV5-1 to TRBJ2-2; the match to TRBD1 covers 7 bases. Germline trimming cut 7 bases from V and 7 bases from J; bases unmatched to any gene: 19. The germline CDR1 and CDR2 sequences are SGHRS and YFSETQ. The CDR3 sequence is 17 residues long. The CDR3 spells CASDSSTRGLGSGELFF. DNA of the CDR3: TGCGCCAGCGACTCATCGACGAGGGGGCTAGGTAGCGGGGAGCTGTTTTTT.

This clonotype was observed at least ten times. In nucleotides, the CDR3 is TGTGCCACCAGTGTCCGAGGTGGGGGGCAGCCCCAGCATTTT. Its protein product is CATSVRGGGQPQHF. The chain combines TRBV24-1 with TRBJ1-5; perhaps TRBD1 as D (5 bases). This CDR3 contains 14 residues. CDR1 KGHDR and CDR2 SFDVKD come from the germline V gene. V was pared by 5 bases and J by 7 bases, with 14 bases between.

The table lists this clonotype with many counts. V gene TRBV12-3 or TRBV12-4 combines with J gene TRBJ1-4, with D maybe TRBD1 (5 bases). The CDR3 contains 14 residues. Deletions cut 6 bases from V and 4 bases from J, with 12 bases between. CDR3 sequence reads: CASSPRGGNEKLFF. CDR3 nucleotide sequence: TGTGCCAGCAGCCCGAGGGGTGGTAATGAAAAACTGTTTTTT.

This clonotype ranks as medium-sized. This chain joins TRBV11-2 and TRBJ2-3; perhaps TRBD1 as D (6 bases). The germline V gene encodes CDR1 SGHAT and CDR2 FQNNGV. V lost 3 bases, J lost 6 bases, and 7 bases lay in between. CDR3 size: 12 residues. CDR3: CASSFDRDTQYF. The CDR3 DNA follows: TGTGCCAGCAGCTTTGACAGGGATACGCAGTATTTT.

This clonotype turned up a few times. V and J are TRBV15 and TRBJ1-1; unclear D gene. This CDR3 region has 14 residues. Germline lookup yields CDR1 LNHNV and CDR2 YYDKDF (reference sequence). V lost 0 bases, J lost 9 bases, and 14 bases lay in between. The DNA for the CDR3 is TGTGCCACCAGCAGAGATGTAGCGACAATTAAAGCTTTCTTT. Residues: CATSRDVATIKAFF.

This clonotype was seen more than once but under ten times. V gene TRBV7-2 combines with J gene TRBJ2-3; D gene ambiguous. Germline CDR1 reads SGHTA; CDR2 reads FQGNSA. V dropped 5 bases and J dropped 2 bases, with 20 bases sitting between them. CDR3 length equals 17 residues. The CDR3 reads CASSVPRVAKPTDTQYF. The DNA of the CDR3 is TGTGCCAGCAGCGTACCCCGGGTGGCTAAGCCCACAGATACGCAGTATTTT.

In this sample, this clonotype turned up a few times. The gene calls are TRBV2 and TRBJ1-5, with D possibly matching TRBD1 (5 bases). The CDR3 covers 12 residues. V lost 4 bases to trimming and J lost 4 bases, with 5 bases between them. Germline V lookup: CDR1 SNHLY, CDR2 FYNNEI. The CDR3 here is CASSAGNQPQHF. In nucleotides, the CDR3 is TGTGCCAGCAGTGCAGGGAATCAGCCCCAGCATTTT.

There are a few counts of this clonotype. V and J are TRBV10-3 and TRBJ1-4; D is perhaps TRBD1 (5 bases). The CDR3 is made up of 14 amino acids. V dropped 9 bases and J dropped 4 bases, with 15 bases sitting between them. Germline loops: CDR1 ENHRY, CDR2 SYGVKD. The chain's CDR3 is CAIAPRDGNEKLFF. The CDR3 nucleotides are TGTGCCATAGCCCCCCGGGACGGTAATGAAAAACTGTTTTTT.

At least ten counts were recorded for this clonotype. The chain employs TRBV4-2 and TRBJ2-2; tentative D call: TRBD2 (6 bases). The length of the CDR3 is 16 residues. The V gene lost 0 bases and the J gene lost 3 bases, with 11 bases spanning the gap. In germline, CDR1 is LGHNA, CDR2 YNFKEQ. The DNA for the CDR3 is TGTGCCAGCAGCCAAGATGGGGGGTTTGACACCGGGGAGCTGTTTTTT. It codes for CASSQDGGFDTGELFF.